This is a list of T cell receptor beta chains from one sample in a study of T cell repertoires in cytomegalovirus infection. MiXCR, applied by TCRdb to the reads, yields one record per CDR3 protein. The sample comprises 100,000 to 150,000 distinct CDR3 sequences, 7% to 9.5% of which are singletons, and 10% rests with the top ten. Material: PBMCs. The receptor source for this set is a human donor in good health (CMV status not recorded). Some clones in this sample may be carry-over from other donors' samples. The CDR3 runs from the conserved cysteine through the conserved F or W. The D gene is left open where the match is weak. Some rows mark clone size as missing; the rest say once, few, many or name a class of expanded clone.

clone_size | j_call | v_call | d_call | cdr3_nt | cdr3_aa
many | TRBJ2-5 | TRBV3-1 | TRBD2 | TGTGCCAGCAGCGCGGGGGGGCCTAAAGAGACCCAGTACTTC | CASSAGGPKETQYF
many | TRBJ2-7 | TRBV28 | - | TGTGCCAGCAGTTTAGACGGAAACTCCTACGAGCAGTACTTC | CASSLDGNSYEQYF
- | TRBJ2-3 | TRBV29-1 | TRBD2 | TGCAGCGCCAGACTAGCGGGTGGGGATACGCAGTATTTT | CSARLAGGDTQYF
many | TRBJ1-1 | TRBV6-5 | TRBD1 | TGTGCCAGCAGTCAGACAGGGGGTAAGACTGAAGCTTTCTTT | CASSQTGGKTEAFF
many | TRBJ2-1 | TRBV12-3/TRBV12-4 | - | TGTGCCAGCAGTGAGGACCAAAGCTCCTACAATGAGCAGTTCTTC | CASSEDQSSYNEQFF
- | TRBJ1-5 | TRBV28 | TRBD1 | TGTGCCAGCAGCCTCGACAGGGCACTCAATCAGCCCCAGCATTTT | CASSLDRALNQPQHF
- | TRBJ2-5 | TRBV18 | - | TGTGCCAGCTCACCACGTCCCAGCGGCCAAGAGACCCAGTACTTC | CASSPRPSGQETQYF
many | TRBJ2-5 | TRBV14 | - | TGTGCCAGCAGCCAATCAGGTCTCAAAAGGGAGACCCAGTACTTC | CASSQSGLKRETQYF
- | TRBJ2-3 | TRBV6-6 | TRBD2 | TGTGCCAGCATCCCAGGACGACTAGCGGGGGCCTGGGATACGCAGTATTTT | CASIPGRLAGAWDTQYF
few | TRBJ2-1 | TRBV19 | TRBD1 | TGTGCCAGTAGGTCGGGACAGGGGTTGACCGATGAGCAGTTCTTC | CASRSGQGLTDEQFF
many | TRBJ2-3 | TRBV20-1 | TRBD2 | TGCAGTGCTAGAGAACCTAGCGGGTGGAGCACAGATACGCAGTATTTT | CSAREPSGWSTDTQYF
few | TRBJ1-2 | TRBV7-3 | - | TGTGCCAGCAGCCCGGGGGGCAGCGTCACCTATGGCTACACCTTC | CASSPGGSVTYGYTF
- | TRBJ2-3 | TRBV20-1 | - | TGCAGTGCTAGAAGTAGCACAGATACGCAGTATTTT | CSARSSTDTQYF
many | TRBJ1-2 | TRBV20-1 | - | TGCAGTGCTAGAGATCAGCTAGGGTATGGCTACACCTTC | CSARDQLGYGYTF
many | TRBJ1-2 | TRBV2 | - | TGTGCCAGCAGTGATGGGAACACGAACTATGGCTACACCTTC | CASSDGNTNYGYTF
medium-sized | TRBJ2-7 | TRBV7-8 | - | TGTGCCAGCAGCTTGGAGGAGAGGGACGAGCAGTACTTC | CASSLEERDEQYF
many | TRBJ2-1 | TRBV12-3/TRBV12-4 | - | TGTGCCAGCAGGAATGACAGGTGGCCCCCCTACAATGAGCAGTTCTTC | CASRNDRWPPYNEQFF
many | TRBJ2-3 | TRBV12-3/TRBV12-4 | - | TGTGCCAGCAGTTTCCCGGACTACACAGATACGCAGTATTTT | CASSFPDYTDTQYF
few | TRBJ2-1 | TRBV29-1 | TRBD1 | TGCAGCGCCAAAGTCCCGGGACAGGGGAACAATGAGCAGTTCTTC | CSAKVPGQGNNEQFF
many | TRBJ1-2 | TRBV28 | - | TGTGCCACTCGGGCGGGAGACATCGGACAGTACGGCTACACCTTC | CATRAGDIGQYGYTF
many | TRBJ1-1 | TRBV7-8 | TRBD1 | TGTGCCAGCAGCCGCCTCGGACAGGCCAACACTGAAGCTTTCTTT | CASSRLGQANTEAFF
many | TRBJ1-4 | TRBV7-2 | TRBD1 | TGTGCCAGCAGCTTAAATACAGGGACAGCGGGTGAAAAACTGTTTTTT | CASSLNTGTAGEKLFF
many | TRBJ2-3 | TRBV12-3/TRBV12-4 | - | TGTGCCAGCAGCCGGACGGGAAACACAGATACGCAGTATTTT | CASSRTGNTDTQYF
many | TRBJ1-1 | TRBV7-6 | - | TGTGCCAGCAGCGAATATCAGGGGTCGAACACTGAAGCTTTCTTT | CASSEYQGSNTEAFF
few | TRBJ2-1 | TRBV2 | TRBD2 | TGTGCCAGCAGTGAACTAGCGGGGGTCCCCAATGAGCAGTTCTTC | CASSELAGVPNEQFF
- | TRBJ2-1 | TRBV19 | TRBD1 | TGTGCCAGTAGTATTGGAGACAGGGGGGGCTCCTACAATGAGCAGTTCTTC | CASSIGDRGGSYNEQFF
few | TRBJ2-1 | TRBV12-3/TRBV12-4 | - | TGTGCCAGCAGTAGGACGGAGCAGTTCTTC | CASSRTEQFF
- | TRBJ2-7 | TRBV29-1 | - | TGCAGCGTGGCACAGGGGGGGGGTTACGAGCAGTACTTC | CSVAQGGGYEQYF
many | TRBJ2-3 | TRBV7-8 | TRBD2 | TGTGCCAGCAGCTTTAGCGGGGGGAATGCAGATACGCAGTATTTT | CASSFSGGNADTQYF
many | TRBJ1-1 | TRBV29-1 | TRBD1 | TGCAGCGTTGAAGGGGCAGGGGGCGGTCCCGCTTTCTTT | CSVEGAGGGPAFF
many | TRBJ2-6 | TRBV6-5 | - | TGTGCCAGCAGTTACAGGAGACCTGGGGCCAACGTCCTGACTTTC | CASSYRRPGANVLTF
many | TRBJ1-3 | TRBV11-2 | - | TGTGCCAGCAGCTCGCAGTGGGGGTCTGGAAACACCATATATTTT | CASSSQWGSGNTIYF
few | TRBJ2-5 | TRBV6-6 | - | TGTGCCAGCAGTTACTCTACAGGGTCCCGAGAGACCCAGTACTTC | CASSYSTGSRETQYF
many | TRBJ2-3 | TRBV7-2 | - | TGTGCCAGCAGCCCCCGTGGTAGCGGTACGCAGTATTTT | CASSPRGSGTQYF
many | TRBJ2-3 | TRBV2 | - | TGTGCCAGCAGCCAGGTGACGGCAGATACGCAGTATTTT | CASSQVTADTQYF
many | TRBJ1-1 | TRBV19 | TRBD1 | TGTGCCACTATGGGACAGACAAACACTGAAGCTTTCTTT | CATMGQTNTEAFF
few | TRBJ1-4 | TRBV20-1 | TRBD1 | TGCAGTGCTAGAGCCGGACAGGGGGGAAAACTGTTTTTT | CSARAGQGGKLFF
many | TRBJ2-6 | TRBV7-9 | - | TGTGCCAGCAGCTTAGCGTCGGGGCTGTACGTCCTGACTTTC | CASSLASGLYVLTF
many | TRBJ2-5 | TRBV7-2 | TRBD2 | TGTGCCAGCAGCTTAGTGGGGACTAGCGGGTTCCGGGGGGAGACCCAGTACTTC | CASSLVGTSGFRGETQYF
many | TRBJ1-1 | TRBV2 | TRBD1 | TGTGCCAGCAATCCAGGGGGGAACACTGAAGCTTTCTTT | CASNPGGNTEAFF
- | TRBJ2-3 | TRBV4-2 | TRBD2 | TGTGCCAGCAGCCAAGATCCGGTAGCGGGGGAGTCAGATACGCAGTATTTT | CASSQDPVAGESDTQYF
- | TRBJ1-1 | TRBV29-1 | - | TGCAGTGCCCCGGGGGCCACTGAAGCTTTCTTT | CSAPGATEAFF
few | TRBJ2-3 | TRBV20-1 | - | TGCAGTGCTCCTAACTTGCTGGACAACACAGATACGCAGTATTTT | CSAPNLLDNTDTQYF
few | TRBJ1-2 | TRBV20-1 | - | TGCAGTGCCCCCGAGGATCGCTATGGCTACACCTTC | CSAPEDRYGYTF
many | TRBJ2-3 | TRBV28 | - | TGTGCCAGCAGACTCTCTAGCACAGATACGCAGTATTTT | CASRLSSTDTQYF
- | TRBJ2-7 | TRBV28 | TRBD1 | TGTGCCAGCAGGCCCGGGACAGGGATATACGAGCAGTACTTC | CASRPGTGIYEQYF
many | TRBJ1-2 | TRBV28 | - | TGTGCCAGCAGTCCCCAGGGGCGGCCGGGCAATTTCTTC | CASSPQGRPGNFF
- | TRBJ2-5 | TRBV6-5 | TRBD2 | TGTGCCAGCAGTAGGGGCCGGACTAGCGGGGGAGTTTGGACCCAGTACTTC | CASSRGRTSGGVWTQYF
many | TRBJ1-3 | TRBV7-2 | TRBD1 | TGTGCCAGCAGCTTTACCGGGACAGGCACCGGAAACACCATATATTTT | CASSFTGTGTGNTIYF
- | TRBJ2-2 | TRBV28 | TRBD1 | TGTGCCAGCAGTTCACCGGGACAGGGGGCGATGGGGGAGCTGTTTTTT | CASSSPGQGAMGELFF
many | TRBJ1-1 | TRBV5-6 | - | TGTGCCAGCAGCGACGTAAGGGTCACTGAAGCTTTCTTT | CASSDVRVTEAFF
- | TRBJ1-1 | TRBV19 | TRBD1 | TGTGCCAGTAAGGACAGGCCGAACACTGAAGCTTTCTTT | CASKDRPNTEAFF
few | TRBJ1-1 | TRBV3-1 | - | TGTGCCAGCACCAACCTGGGCACTGAAGCTTTCTTT | CASTNLGTEAFF
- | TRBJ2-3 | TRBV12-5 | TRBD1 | TGTGCTAGTGGTTTGGGTGGACAGGGGGCAGCAGATACGCAGTATTTT | CASGLGGQGAADTQYF
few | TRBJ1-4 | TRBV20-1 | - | TGCAGTGCTAGCACGGGGAGTGCTAATGAAAAACTGTTTTTT | CSASTGSANEKLFF
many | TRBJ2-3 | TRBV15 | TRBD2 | TGTGCCACCAGCTCCCGGAGCGGGGGGCCATGGGATACGCAGTATTTT | CATSSRSGGPWDTQYF
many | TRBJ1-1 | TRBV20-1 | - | TGCAGTGCTAGGAGGGGGGGGATGGTGCACACTGAAGCTTTCTTT | CSARRGGMVHTEAFF
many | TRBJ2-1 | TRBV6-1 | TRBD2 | TGTGCCAGCAACCCCCACGCCGGACTAGTCCAGAGTGAGCAGTTCTTC | CASNPHAGLVQSEQFF
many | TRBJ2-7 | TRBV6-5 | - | TGTGCCAGCACTCGCCTGGGGGCTAGCAGCGACGAGCAGTACTTC | CASTRLGASSDEQYF